This T cell receptor beta chain was sequenced during a study of blood T cell repertoires in COVID-19 (dated by TCRdb to 2020 to 2021). With respect to the entire study: Samples covering the acute and convalescent phases of COVID-19 were provided by collaborators in the United States, Italy and Spain. The prospective study material was composed of cDNA or gDNA derived from T cells, B-cell-depleted T cells, or PBMCs. Deeply sampled blood TCRbeta repertoires from subjects exposed to, actively infected with, or recovered from COVID-19 were included in the dataset. The repertoires were released in a freely available public database intended as a resource for research on the immune response to SARS-CoV-2. The samples were drawn from two sources: the first 160 participants of the ongoing ImmuneRACE study, and 1,000 to 1,500 subjects contributed by 6 global collaborators. A de-identified subject ID, COVID-19 status, age in years and sex were almost always included in the sample metadata. Where available, HLA class I and class II types were taken from metadata supplied by the sample provider and were not determined by assay-based typing.

The full study reports these points: How much clinical and demographic metadata was included differed by source and by participant, and the metadata was provided uncurated.

Participants in the prospective study were aged roughly 18 to 89 years, lived in over 20 United States geographic areas, and enrolled through a virtual design. In the prospective study, participants were assigned to cohorts based on the clinical history participants reported in a screening survey and a study questionnaire. ImmuneRACE Cohort 3 recovered participants were defined by two consecutive negative NP/OP PCR tests, healthcare professional clearance, or symptom resolution. Mobile phlebotomists in the prospective study collected whole blood, serum and a nasopharyngeal or oropharyngeal swab from every participant. Participants in the prospective study had the option to provide additional blood draws and questionnaires over a 2-month period. Blood samples from the prospective study were shipped frozen or at room temperature prior to DNA extraction. Concerning this clone itself: The antigen it binds to is not known. Within one base of it there is no much larger clone, and no base qualities were kept.

TCRbeta CDR3 regions were amplified from genomic DNA using the immunoSEQ Assay, a bias-controlled multiplex PCR. The study's processing was this. The number of nucleated cells in each sample was estimated from the amplification of reference gene primers within the assay. To quantify the absolute abundance of each unique TCRbeta CDR3 rearrangement, sequence reads were collapsed and filtered. For each sample, productive Simpson clonality was calculated as the square root of Simpson's diversity index over productive rearrangements. The table was pulled from immuneACCESS by TCRdb, which kept in-frame rearrangements only. Such tables lose some clones; where checked, under half of the loss comes from unresolved V genes, and the rest has no known cause. V and J calls and clone size are copied from that table; D and trimming were computed from the DNA. A total of approximately 280,000 clones appear in this sample, about 89% of them only once. The leading ten clones occupy approximately 2.5% of the sample.

Relative to germline, V is missing 4 bases and J is missing 3 bases, with 4 bases of the junction outside any gene match. Reading from cysteine to phenylalanine, the CDR3 counts 13 amino acids. The only DNA kept is the CDR3, 39 bases in frame from the first base. As encoded in the germline V gene, CDR1 is SGDLS while CDR2 is YYNGEE. Sequences were obtained from PBMCs or T cells enriched from blood (not recorded which). The TCR was taken from a young woman who had recovered from COVID-19. Recombination connected TRBV9 to TRBJ2-7; 7 nucleotides in the junction match TRBD1. CDR3 loop: CASSMGQNYEQYF. In nucleotides, the sequence is TGTGCCAGCAGCATGGGACAGAACTACGAGCAGTACTTC.